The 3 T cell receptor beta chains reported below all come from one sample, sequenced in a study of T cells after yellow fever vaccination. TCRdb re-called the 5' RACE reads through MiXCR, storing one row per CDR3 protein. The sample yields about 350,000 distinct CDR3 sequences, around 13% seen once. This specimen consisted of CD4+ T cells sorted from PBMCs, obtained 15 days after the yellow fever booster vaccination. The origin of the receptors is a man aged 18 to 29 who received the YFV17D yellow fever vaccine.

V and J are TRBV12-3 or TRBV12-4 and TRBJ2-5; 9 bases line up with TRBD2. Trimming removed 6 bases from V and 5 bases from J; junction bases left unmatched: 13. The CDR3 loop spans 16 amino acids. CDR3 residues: CASSRGASGVRETQYF. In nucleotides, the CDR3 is TGTGCCAGCAGCCGCGGAGCTAGCGGGGTCCGGGAGACCCAGTACTTC.

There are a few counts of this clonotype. DNA of the CDR3: TGTGCCAGCAGCCAACCGGCGGGGGGGCGAACAGATACGCAGTATTTT. Amino acid sequence: CASSQPAGGRTDTQYF. The chain recombines TRBV3-1 with TRBJ2-3; 9 bases fit TRBD2. There are 16 residues in the CDR3. The germline CDR1 and CDR2 sequences are LGHDT and YNNKEL (reference sequence). The junction had 6 bases not matched to a gene; V was cut back by 2 bases and J by 3 bases.

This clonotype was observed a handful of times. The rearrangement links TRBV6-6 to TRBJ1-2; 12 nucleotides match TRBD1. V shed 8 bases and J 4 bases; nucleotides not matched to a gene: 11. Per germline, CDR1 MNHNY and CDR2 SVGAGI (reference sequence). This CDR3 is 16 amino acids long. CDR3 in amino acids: CASSRRDRGRSYGYTF. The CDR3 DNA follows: TGTGCCAGCTCCCGTCGGGACAGGGGGCGAAGCTATGGCTACACCTTC.